This T cell receptor beta chain was captured by sequencing in a study of cytomegalovirus exposure and HLA in healthy donors. This clone was found once. No antigen is known for it. A multiplex PCR was run with 60 Vbeta primers and 13 Jbeta primers. In the original processing: Unique TCR beta chains totaled roughly 80 million in a later count, with around 11 million of them shared. TCRdb's table, derived via immunoSEQ multiplex PCR, lists solely in-frame clones and lacks some. V and J calls and clone size are as listed in that table; D and trimming were resolved from the DNA. The sample lists about 160,000 clones, around 79% seen once, with roughly 2% in the top ten. This CDR3 contains 13 residues. Germline V gene lookup returns CDR1 MDHEN and CDR2 SYDVKM. Trimming left V 3 bases short and J 11 bases short, with 16 bases between. Study-level results: An analysis was carried out later, and it reportedly showed fewer N-insertions in an Asian-associated ancestry cluster than the 666-donor mean. Sequencing likely caused a cluster of highly shared sequence variants. Sequencing depth roughly uniform across donors was assumed in presence/absence analyses.

The TCR comes from a man aged 35 to 55 in good health and CMV-seronegative. This chain connects TRBV28 to TRBJ2-5; D may be TRBD2 (6 bases). Material: PBMCs. The CDR3 here is CASSFGSTREQYF. CDR3 nucleotide sequence: TGTGCCAGCAGTTTTGGCTCCACACGGGAGCAGTACTTC. Drawing the rest from reference TRBV28 and TRBJ2-5, the complete variable domain is DVKVTQSSRYLVKRTGEKVFLECVQDMDHENMFWYRQDPGLGLRLIYFSYDVKMKEKGDIPEGYSVSREKKERFSLILESASTNQTSMYLCASSFGSTREQYFGPGTRLLVL.